The rows below give T cell receptor beta chains drawn from one sample of a study of T cells after yellow fever vaccination. TCRdb independently ran MiXCR on the 5' RACE reads; one entry per CDR3 protein. The data hold around 320,000 distinct CDR3 sequences, with approximately 10% observed a single time. Here the sequenced sample was CD4+ T cells sorted from PBMCs, taken 5 days after the yellow fever booster vaccination. The receptors were gathered from a man younger than 30 who received the YFV17D yellow fever vaccine. The CDR3 runs from the conserved cysteine through the conserved F or W.

CDR3 protein	V gene	J gene
CASSFYNTEAFF	TRBV12-3/TRBV12-4	TRBJ1-1
CASSGADTQYF	TRBV18	TRBJ2-3
CSASAGTGNGYTF	TRBV20-1	TRBJ1-2
CASSLEAGAPYNEQFF	TRBV5-1	TRBJ2-1
CASSFGEEVSSVHF	TRBV12-3/TRBV12-4	TRBJ1-5
CASRERGWEKLFF	TRBV12-3/TRBV12-4	TRBJ1-4
CASSLGHRGGTEAFF	TRBV5-1	TRBJ1-1
CASSLAAGDIDTQYF	TRBV5-1	TRBJ2-3
CASSQDRASNEQYF	TRBV4-2	TRBJ2-7
CASSATGGAREKLFF	TRBV6-5	TRBJ1-4
CASSTGTDLSTDTQYF	TRBV7-9	TRBJ2-3
CASRTHPGPGSYEQYF	TRBV10-2	TRBJ2-7
CASSLRGGPDTQYF	TRBV7-2	TRBJ2-3
CATSDPGGPSEQFF	TRBV24-1	TRBJ2-1
CASGHRRATNEKLFF	TRBV12-3/TRBV12-4	TRBJ1-4
CASRGQGDSPLHF	TRBV27	TRBJ1-6
CSSVGAGPNNEQFF	TRBV20-1	TRBJ2-1
CASRKSGGAYNEQFF	TRBV2	TRBJ2-1
CASSTWTTSVFF	TRBV12-3/TRBV12-4	TRBJ2-1
CSVDPAGEYRKFF	TRBV29-1	TRBJ2-1
CASSAGRITDTQYF	TRBV7-3	TRBJ2-3
CASSLEVRTLQYF	TRBV11-2	TRBJ2-4
CASRLSSDEQFF	TRBV11-2	TRBJ2-1
CASSLEQGSEQFF	TRBV7-7	TRBJ2-1
CAISAGTSGGRGEQFF	TRBV10-3	TRBJ2-1
CASSPPLGPNTEAFF	TRBV18	TRBJ1-1
CASSHGTRHYNEQFF	TRBV5-8	TRBJ2-1
CASSPGHLSDTQYF	TRBV7-6	TRBJ2-3
CASSYMGGNTDTQYF	TRBV6-6	TRBJ2-3
CASSGCFSQETQYF	TRBV6-4	TRBJ2-5
CASSQVMAAEVFF	TRBV3-1	TRBJ2-1
CSARRTGGTGYTF	TRBV20-1	TRBJ1-2
CASSGLGQSYEQYF	TRBV5-6	TRBJ2-7
CASSLNAETQYF	TRBV5-1	TRBJ2-5
CAISDSTDTQYF	TRBV10-3	TRBJ2-3